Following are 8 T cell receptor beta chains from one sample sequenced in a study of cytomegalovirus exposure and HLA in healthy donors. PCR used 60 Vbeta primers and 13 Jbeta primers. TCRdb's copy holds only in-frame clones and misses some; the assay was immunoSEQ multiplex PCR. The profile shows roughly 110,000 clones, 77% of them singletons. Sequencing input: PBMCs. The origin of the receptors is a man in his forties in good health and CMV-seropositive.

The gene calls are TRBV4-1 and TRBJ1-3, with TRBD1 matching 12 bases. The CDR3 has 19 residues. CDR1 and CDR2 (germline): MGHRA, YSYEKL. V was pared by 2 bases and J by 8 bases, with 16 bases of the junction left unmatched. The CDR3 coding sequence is TGCGCCAGCAGCCAACCCGGCCTCCGGGACAGGGGGCCGCGGGACACCATATATTTT. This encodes CASSQPGLRDRGPRDTIYF.

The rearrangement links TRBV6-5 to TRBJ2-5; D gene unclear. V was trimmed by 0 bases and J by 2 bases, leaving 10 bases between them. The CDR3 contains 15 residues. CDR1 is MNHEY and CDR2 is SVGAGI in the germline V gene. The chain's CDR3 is CASSYSPLSQETQYF. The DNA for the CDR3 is TGTGCCAGCAGTTACTCGCCGCTAAGTCAAGAGACCCAGTACTTC.

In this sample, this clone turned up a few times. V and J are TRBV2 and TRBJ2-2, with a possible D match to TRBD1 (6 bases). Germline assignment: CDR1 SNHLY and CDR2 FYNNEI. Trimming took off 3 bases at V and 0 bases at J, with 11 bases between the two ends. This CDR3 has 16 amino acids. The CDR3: CASSEGAQANTGELFF. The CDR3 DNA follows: TGTGCCAGCAGTGAGGGGGCCCAGGCGAACACCGGGGAGCTGTTTTTT.

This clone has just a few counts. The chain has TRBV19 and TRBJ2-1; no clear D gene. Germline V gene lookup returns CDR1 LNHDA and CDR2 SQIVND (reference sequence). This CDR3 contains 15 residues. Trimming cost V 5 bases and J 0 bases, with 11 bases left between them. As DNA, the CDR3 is TGTGCCAGTAGTGTTTCTTCAGGCTCCTACAATGAGCAGTTCTTC. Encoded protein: CASSVSSGSYNEQFF.

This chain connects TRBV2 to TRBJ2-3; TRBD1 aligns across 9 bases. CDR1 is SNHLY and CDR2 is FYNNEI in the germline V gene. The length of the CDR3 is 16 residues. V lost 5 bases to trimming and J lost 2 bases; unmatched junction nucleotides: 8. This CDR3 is CASSKRGDRATDTQYF. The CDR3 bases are TGTGCCAGCAGTAAGAGAGGGGACAGGGCCACAGATACGCAGTATTTT.

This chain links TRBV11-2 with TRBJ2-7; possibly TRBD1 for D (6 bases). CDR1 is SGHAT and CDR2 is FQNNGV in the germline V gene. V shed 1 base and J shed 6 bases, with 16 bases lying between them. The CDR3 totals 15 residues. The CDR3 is CASSLATGTRVEQYF. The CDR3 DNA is TGTGCCAGCAGCTTAGCCACAGGGACCCGCGTCGAGCAGTACTTC.

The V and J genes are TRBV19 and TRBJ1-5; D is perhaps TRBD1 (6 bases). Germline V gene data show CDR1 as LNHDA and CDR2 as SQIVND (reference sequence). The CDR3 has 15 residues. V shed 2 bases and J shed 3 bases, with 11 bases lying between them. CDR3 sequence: CASSIIWTDNQPQHF. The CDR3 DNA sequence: TGTGCCAGTAGTATAATCTGGACAGACAATCAGCCCCAGCATTTT.

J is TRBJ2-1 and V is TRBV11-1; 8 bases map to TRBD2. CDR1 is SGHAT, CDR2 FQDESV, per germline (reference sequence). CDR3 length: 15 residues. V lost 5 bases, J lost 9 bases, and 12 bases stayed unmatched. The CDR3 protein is CASSLIRTSILEQFF. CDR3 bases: TGTGCCAGCAGCCTCATCAGGACTAGCATTCTTGAGCAGTTCTTC.